The 25 T cell receptor beta chains below come from one sample, sequenced in a study of T cells in Graves' hyperthyroidism and ophthalmopathy. There were TCR beta CDR3 regions amplified from RNA transcripts. First-round RT-PCR targeting the TCR CDR3 was performed with the HTBI primer set. TCRdb itself ran the multiplex PCR reads through MiXCR, one entry per CDR3 protein. Here the sample spans some 770,000 distinct CDR3 sequences, over 15% being singletons. Sequencing was carried out using blood. These receptors originate from a young man with Graves' hyperthyroidism.

The chain has TRBV27 and TRBJ1-1; D is ambiguous. Germline CDR1 MNHEY, CDR2 SMNVEV (reference sequence). The V and J ends lost 5 bases and 1 base respectively, with 14 bases between them. This CDR3 is 15 amino acids long. CDR3 in DNA: TGTGCCAGCAGTAACGTCCGGACTTCGAACACTGAAGCTTTCTTT. It yields the protein CASSNVRTSNTEAFF.

This clonotype was found many times. The chain carries TRBV28 and TRBJ1-4; D ambiguous. CDR1 and CDR2 from the germline V gene are MDHEN and SYDVKM. V was trimmed by 7 bases and J by 8 bases, leaving 17 bases between them. The CDR3 totals 14 residues. DNA of the CDR3: TGTGCCAGCACATTGCACCCCCAAGGGGAAAAACTGTTTTTT. Translation: CASTLHPQGEKLFF.

This clonotype was recorded at least ten times. The V and J genes are TRBV7-8 and TRBJ2-5; tentatively, D is TRBD1 (7 bases). This CDR3 is 15 amino acids long. CDR1 is SGHVS, CDR2 FQNEAQ, per germline. The ends were cut back, 2 bases at V and 5 bases at J, with 15 bases in the middle. CDR3 nucleotide sequence: TGTGCCAGCAGCTTAAGTAGGAGGGGGCAGGAGACCCAGTACTTC. Encoded protein: CASSLSRRGQETQYF.

This clonotype was picked up many times. CDR3 DNA: TGTGCCAGCAGTTTCTGGACGCGACTTAATGAGCAGTTCTTC. It is translated as CASSFWTRLNEQFF. The J gene is TRBJ2-1, the V gene TRBV28; D call uncertain. The CDR3 extends over 14 amino acids. Between the trimmed V and J ends, which lost 3 bases and 7 bases, there was a span of 13 bases. Per the germline V gene, CDR1 is MDHEN and CDR2 is SYDVKM.

The chain has TRBV24-1 and TRBJ2-1, with TRBD2 matching 7 bases. There are 15 residues in the CDR3. The germline gives CDR1 KGHDR, CDR2 SFDVKD. Trimming at V came to 10 bases and at J to 4 bases, leaving 12 bases not matched to a gene. The CDR3 is CATRGSGTRYNEQFF. In nucleotides, the CDR3 is TGTGCCACTCGTGGGAGCGGGACCAGGTACAATGAGCAGTTCTTC.

This sequence joins TRBV29-1 and TRBJ2-7; D gene unclear. With 7 bases removed from V and 5 bases from J, the gap between germline ends came to 12 bases. The CDR3 sequence is 11 residues long. Per the germline V gene, CDR1 is SQVTM and CDR2 is ANQGSEA. CDR3: CSGGNKHEQYF. CDR3 nucleotides: TGCAGCGGAGGAAATAAACACGAGCAGTACTTC.

The chain carries TRBV27 and TRBJ1-1; D not resolved. The CDR3 sequence is 14 residues long. V lost 6 bases and J 3 bases, leaving 14 bases between the germline ends. From germline, CDR1 is MNHEY and CDR2 SMNVEV (reference sequence). The CDR3 region has the DNA TGTGCCAGCAGGACCCTCAACTGGGACACTGAAGCTTTCTTT. As protein: CASRTLNWDTEAFF.

V usage is TRBV3-1 and J usage is TRBJ2-7; a possible D gene is TRBD1 (5 bases). The CDR3 extends over 14 amino acids. Trimming took 4 bases from V and 2 from J, leaving 12 bases between them. The germline V gene has CDR1 LGHDT and CDR2 YNNKEL (reference sequence). DNA for the CDR3: TGTGCCAGCAGCCCCCCTAGGGGAACCTACGAGCAGTACTTC. Protein: CASSPPRGTYEQYF.

This clonotype has a handful of counts. The V call is TRBV6-2 or TRBV6-3, the J call TRBJ2-7, with 11 bases fitting TRBD2. Trimming removed 6 bases from V and 3 bases from J; junction bases left unmatched: 7. From germline, CDR1 is MNHEY and CDR2 SVGEGT. The CDR3 has 15 residues. Here the CDR3 DNA reads TGTGCCAGCAGACCCGGGACTAGCGGACTCTACGAGCAGTACTTC. Protein: CASRPGTSGLYEQYF.

The genes are TRBV30 and TRBJ2-1; 9 bases map to TRBD2. The CDR3 has 14 residues. V dropped 8 bases and J dropped 7; count of bases not matched to a gene: 12. Germline assignment: CDR1 GTSNPN and CDR2 SVGIG (reference sequence). The CDR3 region has the DNA TGTGCCGGGCGGGAGGGGGCAGGTAGGAATGAGCAGTTCTTC. The encoded protein is CAGREGAGRNEQFF.

This clonotype showed up many times. This chain links TRBV12-3 or TRBV12-4 with TRBJ1-1; D is ambiguous. V lost 3 bases and J lost 1, with 9 bases in between. This CDR3 spans 14 amino acids. The chain's CDR3 is CASSFFAANTEAFF. The CDR3 DNA is TGTGCCAGCAGTTTTTTCGCAGCGAACACTGAAGCTTTCTTT.

This clonotype came up a few times. One junction end does not reproduce the germline sequence, and a read error may be involved. The chain joins TRBV10-3 to TRBJ1-6; D is ambiguous. Germline V gene sequence: CDR1 ENHRY, CDR2 SYGVKD. This CDR3 comprises 13 residues. CDR3 sequence (DNA): TGTGCCATAGCCGGCACGTATAGTTCACCCCTCCACTTT. Translating it yields CAIAGTYSSPLHF.

This clonotype has a count of ten or more. The CDR3: CASSLGLAGGPTENEQFF. CDR3 DNA: TGCGCCAGCAGCTTGGGATTAGCGGGAGGGCCCACCGAAAATGAGCAGTTCTTC. The rearrangement links TRBV5-1 to TRBJ2-1; 11 nucleotides agree with TRBD2. The CDR3 is made up of 18 amino acids. V lost 0 bases, J lost 7 bases, and 12 bases stayed unmatched. The germline CDR1 and CDR2 sequences are SGHRS and YFSETQ.

This clonotype came up many times. V and J are TRBV7-6 and TRBJ2-7; D perhaps matches TRBD2 (7 bases). This CDR3 comprises 15 residues. Trimming cost V 4 bases and J 6 bases, with 19 bases left between them. CDR1 and CDR2 (germline): SGHVS, FNYEAQ. CDR3 sequence (DNA): TGTGCCAGCAGCTGGAGGGGGGCGGGGGATTCCGAGCAGTACTTC. This encodes CASSWRGAGDSEQYF.

This clonotype was observed a handful of times. J is TRBJ2-1 and V is TRBV11-2; D perhaps matches TRBD2 (6 bases). Per the germline V gene, CDR1 is SGHAT and CDR2 is FQNNGV. With 2 bases removed from V and 6 bases from J, the gap between germline ends came to 11 bases. The CDR3 runs to 14 residues. CDR3 amino acids: CASSLIGTGNEQFF. The CDR3 DNA is TGTGCCAGCAGCTTAATAGGGACTGGCAATGAGCAGTTCTTC.

This clonotype was detected many times. J is TRBJ2-2 and V is TRBV28; D gene unclear. The length of the CDR3 is 14 residues. Trimming cost V 5 bases and J 3 bases, with 10 bases left between them. The V gene's germline CDR1 is MDHEN and CDR2 SYDVKM. In DNA, the CDR3 is TGTGCCAGCAGTCCGGGTGGGGACACCGGGGAGCTGTTTTTT. It is translated as CASSPGGDTGELFF. The complete variable domain, with remaining parts taken from reference TRBV28 and TRBJ2-2, reads DVKVTQSSRYLVKRTGEKVFLECVQDMDHENMFWYRQDPGLGLRLIYFSYDVKMKEKGDIPEGYSVSREKKERFSLILESASTNQTSMYLCASSPGGDTGELFFGEGSRLTVL.

V and J are TRBV2 and TRBJ2-1; weak D call: TRBD2 (5 bases). Germline V CDR1 and CDR2: SNHLY, FYNNEI. This CDR3 is 15 amino acids long. Trimming left V 2 bases short and J 3 bases short, with 11 bases between. The CDR3 sequence is CASSEQQRFYNEQFF. As DNA, the CDR3 is TGTGCCAGCAGTGAACAGCAGCGGTTCTACAATGAGCAGTTCTTC.

At least ten counts were recorded for this clonotype. The chain has TRBV28 and TRBJ2-5, with D maybe TRBD2 (6 bases). The CDR3 has 15 amino acids. Trimming shortened V by 5 bases and J by 5 bases, and 18 bases separated the two germline ends. The V gene's germline CDR1 is MDHEN and CDR2 SYDVKM. This CDR3 is CASSRVGSGDETQYF. DNA for the CDR3: TGTGCCAGCAGTCGTGTGGGTTCGGGGGACGAGACCCAGTACTTC.

This clonotype was seen a few times. This chain links TRBV7-2 with TRBJ2-1; no clear D. CDR3 length equals 11 residues. V dropped 2 bases and J dropped 9 bases, with 5 bases sitting between them. Per germline, CDR1 SGHTA and CDR2 FQGNSA. The CDR3, as DNA: TGTGCCAGCAGCTTAAAAGTTGAGCAGTTCTTC. It encodes CASSLKVEQFF.

The J gene is TRBJ2-3, the V gene TRBV10-2, with D possibly being TRBD1 or TRBD2 (5 bases each). Trimming shortened V by 7 bases and J by 4 bases, and 12 bases separated the two germline ends. Germline-derived CDR1 and CDR2 are WSHSY and SAAADI. The CDR3 contains 13 residues. The CDR3 DNA follows: TGCGCCAGCAATGGGGGTAGTTCAGATACGCAGTATTTT. Its translation: CASNGGSSDTQYF.

There are a few counts of this clonotype. The J gene is TRBJ2-1, the V gene TRBV20-1, with TRBD2 as a possible D gene (6 bases). With 0 bases removed from V and 14 bases from J, the gap between germline ends came to 20 bases. Per the germline V gene, CDR1 is DFQATT and CDR2 is SNEGSKA (reference sequence). The CDR3 totals 14 residues. CDR3 bases: TGCAGTGCTAGAGATCTGCTACAGCGGGTCCGGGAGTTCTTC. Protein: CSARDLLQRVREFF.

This clonotype was seen repeatedly, ten times or more. The chain recombines TRBV20-1 with TRBJ2-4; perhaps TRBD2 as D (6 bases). V lost 6 bases, J lost 8 bases, and 20 bases lay in between. The CDR3 consists of 14 residues. Germline V gene data show CDR1 as DFQATT and CDR2 as SNEGSKA (reference sequence). The CDR3 DNA sequence: TGCAGTGCCCCGTTGGGACGGGAGATGTACATTCAGTACTTC. This translates into CSAPLGREMYIQYF.

This clonotype was recorded many times. The CDR3 coding sequence is TGTGCCAGCAGCTTAGAGGGGGTTGGGGCCAGACGGACGCAGTATTTT. Protein: CASSLEGVGARRTQYF. This chain uses TRBV11-2 with TRBJ2-3; either TRBD1 or TRBD2 may fit D (5 bases each). Trimming cost V 0 bases and J 9 bases, with 19 bases left between them. Per germline, CDR1 SGHAT and CDR2 FQNNGV. CDR3 length: 16 amino acids. Looking up the rest from reference TRBV11-2 and TRBJ2-3 gives the full variable domain: EAGVAQSPRYKIIEKRQSVAFWCNPISGHATLYWYQQILGQGPKLLIQFQNNGVVDDSQLPKDRFSAERLKGVDSTLKIQPAKLEDSAVYLCASSLEGVGARRTQYFGPGTRLTVL.

This clonotype was seen ten or more times. The CDR3 nucleotides read TGTGCCATCAGTGACGCTGCCTACGAGCAGTACTTC. Translating it yields CAISDAAYEQYF. The chain links TRBV10-3 to TRBJ2-7; no reliable D call. Germline values: CDR1 ENHRY, CDR2 SYGVKD. The CDR3 loop spans 12 amino acids. V was trimmed by 3 bases and J by 2 bases, leaving 5 bases between them.

V usage is TRBV27 and J usage is TRBJ2-1; 11 nucleotides agree with TRBD2. Trimming took 5 bases from V and 4 from J; bases not matched to a gene: 7. The CDR3 spans 16 residues. Per the germline V gene, CDR1 is MNHEY and CDR2 is SMNVEV (reference sequence). The CDR3 DNA follows: TGTGCCAGCAGTGAACTACTAGCGGGGGTATACAATGAGCAGTTCTTC. It translates to CASSELLAGVYNEQFF.